This T cell receptor beta chain emerged from a study of cytomegalovirus exposure and HLA in healthy donors. Findings of the study overall: Cytomegalovirus-associated status was assigned to 164 TCR beta chains. Many donors carried some public TCRs, although rarity characterized most TCR sequences.

CDR1 and CDR2 from the germline V gene are SNHLY and FYNNEI. CDR3 length equals 16 residues. V gave up 7 bases and J gave up 1 base; unmatched junction bases: 9. As regards this clone: Its antigen is unidentified.

Sequencing was performed with immunoSEQ multiplex PCR; in TCRdb, only in-frame clones are kept and a portion is missing. This table holds about 250,000 clones, over 75% found once. Material: PBMCs. The sequence was obtained from a man aged 18 to 29 in good health and CMV-seropositive. The chain carries TRBV2 and TRBJ2-7, with 11 bases aligning to TRBD2. CDR3 DNA sequence: TGTGCCAGCAAAAACTCCGGGACTAGCGGATCCTACGAGCAGTACTTC. It yields the protein CASKNSGTSGSYEQYF.